This T cell receptor (beta chain) was captured in a study of cytomegalovirus exposure and HLA in healthy donors. Overall study results and limits: CMV antigen specificity was confirmed in vitro for three CMV-associated chains. Association of approximately 16,000 TCR beta sequences with HLA alleles was found at 0.05 false discovery rate in a later analysis. Later analysis placed DRB1 highest and HLA-C lowest in TCR association rates, which differed by HLA locus. 87-base-pair reads could not separate some V segments, including TRBV6-2 and TRBV6-3.

The PCR used 60 Vbeta and 13 Jbeta primers. Data came from immunoSEQ multiplex PCR; TCRdb stores just in-frame clones and leaves some out. The sample shows some 130,000 clones, about 69% of them seen only once. Concerning this clone itself: No antigen is known for it.

Per the germline V gene, CDR1 is LNHNV and CDR2 is YYDKDF (reference sequence). The CDR3 runs to 16 residues. V lost 4 bases and J lost 1; bases outside the gene matches: 8. The origin of this receptor is a man aged 25-40 years in good health and CMV-seronegative. The V gene is TRBV15, the J gene TRBJ1-1, with TRBD1 matching over 8 bases. The sample was PBMCs. DNA for the CDR3: TGTGCCACCAGCATCCGGACAGGGCTTCGGAACACTGAAGCTTTCTTT. Protein sequence: CATSIRTGLRNTEAFF.